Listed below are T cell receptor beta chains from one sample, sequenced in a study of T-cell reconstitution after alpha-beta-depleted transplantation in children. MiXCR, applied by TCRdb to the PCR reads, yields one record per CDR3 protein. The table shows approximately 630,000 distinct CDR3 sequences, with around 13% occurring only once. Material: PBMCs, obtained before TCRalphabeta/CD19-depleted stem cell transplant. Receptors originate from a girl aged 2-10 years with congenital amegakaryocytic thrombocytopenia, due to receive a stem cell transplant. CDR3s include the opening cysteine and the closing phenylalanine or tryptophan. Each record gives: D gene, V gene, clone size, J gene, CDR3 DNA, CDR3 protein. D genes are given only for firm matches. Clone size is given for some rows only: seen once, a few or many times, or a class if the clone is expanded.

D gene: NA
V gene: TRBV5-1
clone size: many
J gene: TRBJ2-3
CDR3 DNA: TGCGCCAGCAGCTGGGACCCCCGAGCAGATACGCAGTATTTT
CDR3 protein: CASSWDPRADTQYF

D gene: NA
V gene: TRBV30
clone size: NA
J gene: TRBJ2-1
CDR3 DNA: TGTGCCTGGAGTGTCCCCCCGATCTTC
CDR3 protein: CAWSVPPIF

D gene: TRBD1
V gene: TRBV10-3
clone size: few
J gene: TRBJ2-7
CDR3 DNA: TGTGCCATCACCCGGACAGGCGACACCTCCTACGAGCAGTACTTC
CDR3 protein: CAITRTGDTSYEQYF

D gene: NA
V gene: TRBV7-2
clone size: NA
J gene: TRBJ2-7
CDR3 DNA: TGTGCCAGCAGCCGTATAACGGGCGAGCAGTACTTC
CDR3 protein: CASSRITGEQYF

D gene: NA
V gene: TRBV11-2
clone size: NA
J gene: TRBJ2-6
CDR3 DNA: TGTGCCAGCAGCTTAGTAGTGGGTTCCAGCTCTGGGGCCAACGTCCTGACTTTC
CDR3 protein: CASSLVVGSSSGANVLTF

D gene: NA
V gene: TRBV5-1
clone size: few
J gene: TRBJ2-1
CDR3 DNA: TGCGCCAGCAGCCGAGTGAATATCTACAATGAGCAGTTCTTC
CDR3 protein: CASSRVNIYNEQFF

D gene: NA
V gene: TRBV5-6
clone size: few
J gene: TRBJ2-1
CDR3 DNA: TGTGCCAGCAGCTTGGACGGGAGAGCTAGCTACAATGAGCAGTTCTTC
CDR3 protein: CASSLDGRASYNEQFF

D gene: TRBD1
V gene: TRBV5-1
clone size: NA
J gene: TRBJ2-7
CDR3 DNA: TGCGCCAGCAGCGAAGGACAGGTTTACGAGCAGTACTTC
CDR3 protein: CASSEGQVYEQYF

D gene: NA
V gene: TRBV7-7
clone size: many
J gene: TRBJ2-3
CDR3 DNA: TGTGCCAGCAGCCCGGGACATAGCACAGATACGCAGTATTTT
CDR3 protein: CASSPGHSTDTQYF

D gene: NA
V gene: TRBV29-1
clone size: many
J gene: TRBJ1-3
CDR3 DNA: TGCAGCGCACAACAGGGCTCTGGAAACACCATATATTTT
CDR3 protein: CSAQQGSGNTIYF

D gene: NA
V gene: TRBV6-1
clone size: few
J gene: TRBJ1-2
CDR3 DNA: TGTGCCAGCAGCCCCGACGGGGGGGCTAACTATGGCTACACCTTC
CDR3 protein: CASSPDGGANYGYTF

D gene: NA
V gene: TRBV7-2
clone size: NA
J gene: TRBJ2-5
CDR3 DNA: TGTGCCAGCAGCTTAGTCTGGGGCAGCCAAGAGACCCAGTACTTC
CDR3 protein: CASSLVWGSQETQYF

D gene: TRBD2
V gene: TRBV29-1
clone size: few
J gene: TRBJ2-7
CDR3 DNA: TGCAGAGGGCCCCTACTAGCGGGTTTTTCCTACGAGCAGTACTTC
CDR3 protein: CRGPLLAGFSYEQYF

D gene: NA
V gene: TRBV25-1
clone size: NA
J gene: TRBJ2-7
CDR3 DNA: TGTGCCAGCGGGGGATGGAATCCTACCTACGAGCAGTACTTC
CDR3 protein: CASGGWNPTYEQYF

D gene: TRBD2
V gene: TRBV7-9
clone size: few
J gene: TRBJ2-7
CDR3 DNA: TGTGCCAGCAGCTTTATAGCGGGAGGCTTCGAGCAGTACTTC
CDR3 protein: CASSFIAGGFEQYF